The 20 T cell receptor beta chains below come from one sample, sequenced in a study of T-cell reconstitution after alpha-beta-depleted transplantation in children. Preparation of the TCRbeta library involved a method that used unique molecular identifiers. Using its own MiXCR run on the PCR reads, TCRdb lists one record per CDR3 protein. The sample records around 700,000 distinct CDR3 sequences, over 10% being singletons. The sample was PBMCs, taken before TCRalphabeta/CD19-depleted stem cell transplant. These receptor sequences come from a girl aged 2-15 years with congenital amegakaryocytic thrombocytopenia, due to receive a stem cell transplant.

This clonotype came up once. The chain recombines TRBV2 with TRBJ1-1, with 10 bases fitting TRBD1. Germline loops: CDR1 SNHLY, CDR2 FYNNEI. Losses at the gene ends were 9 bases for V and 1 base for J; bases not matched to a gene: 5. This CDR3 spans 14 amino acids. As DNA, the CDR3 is TGTGCCAGAGACAGGGGGCTCACGAACACTGAAGCTTTCTTT. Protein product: CARDRGLTNTEAFF.

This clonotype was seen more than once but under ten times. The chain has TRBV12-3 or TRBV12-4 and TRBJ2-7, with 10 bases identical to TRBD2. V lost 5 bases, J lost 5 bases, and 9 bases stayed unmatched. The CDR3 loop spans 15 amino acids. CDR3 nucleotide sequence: TGTGCCAGCAGTGCTCCTAGCGGGAGTCTCCACGAGCAGTACTTC. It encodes CASSAPSGSLHEQYF.

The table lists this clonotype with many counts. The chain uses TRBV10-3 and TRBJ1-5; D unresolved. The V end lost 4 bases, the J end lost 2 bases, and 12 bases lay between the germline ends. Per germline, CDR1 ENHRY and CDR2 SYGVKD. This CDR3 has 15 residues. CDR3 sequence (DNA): TGTGCCATCAGTGGTGTAGGTGACGGCAATCAGCCCCAGCATTTT. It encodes CAISGVGDGNQPQHF.

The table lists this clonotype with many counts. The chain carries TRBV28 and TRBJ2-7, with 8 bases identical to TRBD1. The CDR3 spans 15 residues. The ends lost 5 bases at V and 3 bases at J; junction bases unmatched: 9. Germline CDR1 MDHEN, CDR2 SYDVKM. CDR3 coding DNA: TGTGCCAGCAGTCCCGAAGGGACAGGACACTACGAGCAGTACTTC. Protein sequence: CASSPEGTGHYEQYF.

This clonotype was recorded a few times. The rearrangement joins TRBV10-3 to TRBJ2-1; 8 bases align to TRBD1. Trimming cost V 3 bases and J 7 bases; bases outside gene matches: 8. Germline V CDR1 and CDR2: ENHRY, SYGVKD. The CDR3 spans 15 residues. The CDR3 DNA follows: TGTGCCATCAGTGACCCGGGACAGGTGGGGAATGAGCAGTTCTTC. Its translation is CAISDPGQVGNEQFF.

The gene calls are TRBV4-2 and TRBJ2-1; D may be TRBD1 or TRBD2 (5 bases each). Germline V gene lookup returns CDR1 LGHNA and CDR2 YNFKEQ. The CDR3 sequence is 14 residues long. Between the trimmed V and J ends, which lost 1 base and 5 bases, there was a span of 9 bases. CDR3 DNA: TGTGCCAGCAGCCAAGTGGGACCCAACAATGAGCAGTTCTTC. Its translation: CASSQVGPNNEQFF.

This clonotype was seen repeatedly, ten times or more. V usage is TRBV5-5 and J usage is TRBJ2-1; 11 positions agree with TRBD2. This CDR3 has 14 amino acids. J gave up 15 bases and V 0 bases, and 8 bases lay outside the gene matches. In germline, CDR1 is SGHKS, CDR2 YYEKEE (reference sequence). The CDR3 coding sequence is TGTGCCAGCAGCTTGGCGGCTAGCGGGAGGTTGCCGTTCTTC. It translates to CASSLAASGRLPFF.

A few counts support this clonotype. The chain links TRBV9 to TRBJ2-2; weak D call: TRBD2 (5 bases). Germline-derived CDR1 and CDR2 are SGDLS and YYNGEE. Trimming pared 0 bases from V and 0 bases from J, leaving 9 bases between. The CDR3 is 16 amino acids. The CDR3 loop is CASSVVGGSNTGELFF. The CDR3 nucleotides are TGTGCCAGCAGCGTAGTGGGCGGGTCGAACACCGGGGAGCTGTTTTTT.

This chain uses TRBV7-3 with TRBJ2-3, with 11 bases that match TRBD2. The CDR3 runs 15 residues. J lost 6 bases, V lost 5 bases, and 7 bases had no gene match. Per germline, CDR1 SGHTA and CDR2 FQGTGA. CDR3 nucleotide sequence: TGTGCCAGCAGCCGTACTAGCGGGAGCTGGGATACGCAGTATTTT. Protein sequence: CASSRTSGSWDTQYF.

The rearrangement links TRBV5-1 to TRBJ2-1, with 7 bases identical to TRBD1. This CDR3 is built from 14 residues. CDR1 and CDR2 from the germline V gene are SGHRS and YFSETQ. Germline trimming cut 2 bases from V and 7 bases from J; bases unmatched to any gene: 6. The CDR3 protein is CASSFGTEGNEQFF. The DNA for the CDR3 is TGCGCCAGCAGCTTTGGGACAGAAGGGAATGAGCAGTTCTTC.

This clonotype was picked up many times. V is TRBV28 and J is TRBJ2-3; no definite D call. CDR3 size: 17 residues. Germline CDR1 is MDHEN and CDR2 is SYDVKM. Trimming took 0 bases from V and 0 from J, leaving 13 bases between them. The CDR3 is CASSLWVLGSSTDTQYF. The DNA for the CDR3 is TGTGCCAGCAGTTTATGGGTTTTGGGGTCAAGCACAGATACGCAGTATTTT.

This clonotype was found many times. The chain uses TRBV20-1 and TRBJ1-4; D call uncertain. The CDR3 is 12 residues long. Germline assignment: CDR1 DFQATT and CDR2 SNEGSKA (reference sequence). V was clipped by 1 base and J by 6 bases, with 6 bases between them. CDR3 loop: CSARGVYEKLFF. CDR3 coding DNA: TGCAGTGCTAGAGGGGTATATGAAAAACTGTTTTTT.

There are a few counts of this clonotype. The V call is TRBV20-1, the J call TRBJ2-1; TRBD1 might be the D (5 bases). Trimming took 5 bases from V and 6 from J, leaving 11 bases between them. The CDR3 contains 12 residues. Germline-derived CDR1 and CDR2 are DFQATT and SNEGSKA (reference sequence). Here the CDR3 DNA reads TGCAGTGCTGGACAAACCCTCAATGAGCAGTTCTTC. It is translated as CSAGQTLNEQFF.

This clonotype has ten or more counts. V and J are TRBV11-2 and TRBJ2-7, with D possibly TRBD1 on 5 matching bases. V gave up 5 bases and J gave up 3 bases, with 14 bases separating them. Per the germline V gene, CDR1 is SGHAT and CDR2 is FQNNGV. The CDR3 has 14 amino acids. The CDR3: CASSTSRGGYEQYF. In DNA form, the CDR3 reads TGTGCCAGCAGCACGAGTAGGGGCGGCTACGAGCAGTACTTC.

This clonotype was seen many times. The CDR3 loop is CASRLGLAASYEQYF. The CDR3 bases are TGTGCCAGCAGGTTGGGACTAGCGGCCTCCTACGAGCAGTACTTC. V gene TRBV6-1 combines with J gene TRBJ2-7, with 11 bases that match TRBD2. The CDR3 runs 15 residues. Looked up from germline, CDR1 is MNHNS and CDR2 is SASEGT. The trim removed 6 bases at V and 0 bases at J, leaving 4 bases unmatched.

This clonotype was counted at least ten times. DNA of the CDR3: TGTGCCAGCAGTTCAGGGTCAGAGACCCAGTACTTC. Translation: CASSSGSETQYF. This sequence joins TRBV28 and TRBJ2-5, with D maybe TRBD1 (5 bases). Trimming shortened V by 4 bases and J by 4 bases, and 7 bases separated the two germline ends. The CDR3 has 12 amino acids. Germline V gene sequence: CDR1 MDHEN, CDR2 SYDVKM.

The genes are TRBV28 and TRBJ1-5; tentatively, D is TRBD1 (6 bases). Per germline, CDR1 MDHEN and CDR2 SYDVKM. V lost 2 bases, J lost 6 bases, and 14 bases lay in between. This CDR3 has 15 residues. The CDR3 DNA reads TGTGCCAGCAGTTTACACGGGGGCTCGGGTCAGCCCCAGCATTTT. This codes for CASSLHGGSGQPQHF.

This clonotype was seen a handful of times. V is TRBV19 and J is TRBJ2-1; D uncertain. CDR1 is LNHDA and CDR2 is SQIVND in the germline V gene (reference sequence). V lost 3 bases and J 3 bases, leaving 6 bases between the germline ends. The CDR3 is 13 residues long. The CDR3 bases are TGTGCCAGTAGTATTGGGGACTACAATGAGCAGTTCTTC. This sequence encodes CASSIGDYNEQFF.

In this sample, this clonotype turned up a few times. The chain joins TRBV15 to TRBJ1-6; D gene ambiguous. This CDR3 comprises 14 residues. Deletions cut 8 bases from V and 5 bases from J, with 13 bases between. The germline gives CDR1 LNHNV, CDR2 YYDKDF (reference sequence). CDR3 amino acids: CATRVTSNNSPLHF. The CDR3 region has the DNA TGTGCCACCCGAGTGACCTCTAATAATTCACCCCTCCACTTT.

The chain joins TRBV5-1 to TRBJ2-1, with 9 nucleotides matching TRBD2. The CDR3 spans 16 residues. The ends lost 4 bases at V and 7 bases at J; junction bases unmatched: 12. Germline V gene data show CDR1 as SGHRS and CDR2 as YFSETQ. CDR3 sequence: CASSPGGLANRNEQFF. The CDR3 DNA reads TGCGCCAGCAGCCCCGGGGGACTAGCAAATCGTAATGAGCAGTTCTTC.